This TCR beta chain was captured in a study of T cells in Graves' hyperthyroidism and ophthalmopathy. Whole-study findings and limits: Expanded thyroid clonotypes (above 0.001) were mostly also found in blood. In simple terms, a model built on 13 V-J features told ophthalmopathy apart from stable hyperthyroidism.

RNA transcripts provided the source from which TCR beta CDR3 regions were amplified. First-round RT-PCR targeting the TCR CDR3 was performed with the HTBI primer set. TCRdb recomputed calls from the multiplex PCR reads with MiXCR, one row per CDR3 protein. The profile shows around 440,000 distinct CDR3 sequences, 15% to 19% of them singletons. The V gene's germline CDR1 is SGHNT and CDR2 YENEEA. V was pared by 5 bases and J by 2 bases, with 13 bases between. CDR3 length: 15 amino acids. About this clonotype: What it binds is unknown.

The PBMCs were taken from 10 ml of fresh peripheral blood. The chain is built from TRBV11-3 and TRBJ2-1, with a tentative D call TRBD1 (6 bases). The sample was blood. The TCR was taken from a young woman with Graves' hyperthyroidism. CDR3 coding DNA: TGTGCCAGCAGCCCTCAGGGACAAACCTACAATGAGCAGTTCTTC. This gives the protein CASSPQGQTYNEQFF.